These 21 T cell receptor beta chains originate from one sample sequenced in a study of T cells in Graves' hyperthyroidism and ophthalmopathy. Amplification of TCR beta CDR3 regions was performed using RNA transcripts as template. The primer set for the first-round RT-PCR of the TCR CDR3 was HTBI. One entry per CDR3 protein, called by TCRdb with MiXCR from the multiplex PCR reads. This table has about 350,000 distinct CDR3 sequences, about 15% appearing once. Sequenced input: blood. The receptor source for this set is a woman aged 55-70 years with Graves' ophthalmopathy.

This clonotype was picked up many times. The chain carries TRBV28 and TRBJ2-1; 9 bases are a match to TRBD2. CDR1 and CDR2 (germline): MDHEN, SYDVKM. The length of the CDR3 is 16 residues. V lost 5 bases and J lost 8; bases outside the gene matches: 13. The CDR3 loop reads CASSPPGAGGSDEQFF. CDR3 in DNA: TGTGCCAGCAGTCCCCCAGGGGCGGGAGGGTCGGATGAGCAGTTCTTC.

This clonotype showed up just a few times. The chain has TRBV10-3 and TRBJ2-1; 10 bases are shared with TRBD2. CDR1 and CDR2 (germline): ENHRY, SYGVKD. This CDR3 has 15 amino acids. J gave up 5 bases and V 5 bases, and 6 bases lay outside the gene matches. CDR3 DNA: TGTGCCATCAGTTTAGCGGGAGGTAGTGACAATGAGCAGTTCTTC. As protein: CAISLAGGSDNEQFF.

The CDR3 spells CASSRGRPGEQYF. CDR3 nucleotide sequence: TGTGCCAGCAGCCGGGGAAGGCCTGGAGAGCAGTACTTC. The chain employs TRBV6-1 and TRBJ2-7; D might be TRBD2 (5 bases). The length of the CDR3 is 13 residues. V lost 6 bases and J 7 bases, leaving 16 bases between the germline ends. In germline, CDR1 is MNHNS, CDR2 SASEGT.

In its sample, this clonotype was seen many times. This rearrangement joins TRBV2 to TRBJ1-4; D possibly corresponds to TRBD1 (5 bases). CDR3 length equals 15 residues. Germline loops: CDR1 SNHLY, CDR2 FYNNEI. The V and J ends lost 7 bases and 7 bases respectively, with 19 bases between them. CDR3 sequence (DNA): TGTGCCAGCAACGAAGAAGGGACGCGGGGTGAAAAACTGTTTTTT. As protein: CASNEEGTRGEKLFF.

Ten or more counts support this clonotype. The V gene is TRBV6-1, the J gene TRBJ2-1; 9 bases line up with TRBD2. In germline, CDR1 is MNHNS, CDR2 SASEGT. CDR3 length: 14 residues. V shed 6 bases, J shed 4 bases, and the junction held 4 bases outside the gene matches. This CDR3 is CASSGLAQYNEQFF. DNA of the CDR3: TGTGCCAGCAGCGGACTAGCGCAATACAATGAGCAGTTCTTC.

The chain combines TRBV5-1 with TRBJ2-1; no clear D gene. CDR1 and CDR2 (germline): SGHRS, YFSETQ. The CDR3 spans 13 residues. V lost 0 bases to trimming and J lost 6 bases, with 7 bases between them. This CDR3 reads CASSLEGVNEQFF. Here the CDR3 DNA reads TGCGCCAGCAGCTTGGAAGGTGTCAATGAGCAGTTCTTC.

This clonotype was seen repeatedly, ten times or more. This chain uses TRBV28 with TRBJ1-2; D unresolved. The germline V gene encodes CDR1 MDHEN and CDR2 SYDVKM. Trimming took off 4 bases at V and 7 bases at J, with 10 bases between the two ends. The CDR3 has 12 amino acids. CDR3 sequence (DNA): TGTGCCAGCAGTTCTACCCGCCTTGGCTACACCTTC. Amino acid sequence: CASSSTRLGYTF.

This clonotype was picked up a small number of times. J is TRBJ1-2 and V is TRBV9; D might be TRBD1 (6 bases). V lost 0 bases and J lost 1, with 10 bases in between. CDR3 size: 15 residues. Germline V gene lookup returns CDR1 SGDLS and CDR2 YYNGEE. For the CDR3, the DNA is TGTGCCAGCAGCGTAGAAGAGGGGGTTAACTATGGCTACACCTTC. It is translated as CASSVEEGVNYGYTF.

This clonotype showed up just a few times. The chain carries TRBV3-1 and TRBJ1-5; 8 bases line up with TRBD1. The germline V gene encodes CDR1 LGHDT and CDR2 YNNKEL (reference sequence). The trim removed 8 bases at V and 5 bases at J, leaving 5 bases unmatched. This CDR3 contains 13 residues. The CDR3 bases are TGTGCCAGCGCCTGGACAGGGTATCAGCCCCAGCATTTT. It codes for CASAWTGYQPQHF.

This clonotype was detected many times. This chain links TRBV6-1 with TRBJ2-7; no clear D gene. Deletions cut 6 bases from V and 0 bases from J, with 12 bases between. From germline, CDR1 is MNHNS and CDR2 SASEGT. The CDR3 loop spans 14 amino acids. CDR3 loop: CASSLGDFSYEQYF. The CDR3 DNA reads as TGTGCCAGCAGCTTGGGCGACTTCTCCTACGAGCAGTACTTC.

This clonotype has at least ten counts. CDR3 in amino acids: CASSEDWGSSYNEQFF. The CDR3 coding sequence is TGTGCCAGCAGTGAAGATTGGGGGTCCTCCTACAATGAGCAGTTCTTC. This chain connects TRBV6-1 to TRBJ2-1; D tentatively reads TRBD1 or TRBD2 (5 bases each). Per the germline V gene, CDR1 is MNHNS and CDR2 is SASEGT. The CDR3 sequence is 16 residues long. The V end was cut by 1 base, the J end by 0 bases, with 10 bases between.

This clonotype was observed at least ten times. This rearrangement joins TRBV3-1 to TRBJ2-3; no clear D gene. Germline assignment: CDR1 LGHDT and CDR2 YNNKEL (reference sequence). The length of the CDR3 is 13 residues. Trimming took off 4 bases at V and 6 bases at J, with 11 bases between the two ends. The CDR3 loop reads CASSRSGTDTQYF. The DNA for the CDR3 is TGTGCCAGCAGCCGCTCGGGTACCGATACGCAGTATTTT.

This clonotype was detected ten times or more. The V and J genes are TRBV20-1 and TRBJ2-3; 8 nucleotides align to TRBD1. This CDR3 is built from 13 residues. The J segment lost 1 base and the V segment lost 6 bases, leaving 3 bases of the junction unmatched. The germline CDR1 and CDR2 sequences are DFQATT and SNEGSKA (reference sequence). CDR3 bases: TGCAGTGCGGTGGACAGGGGCACAGATACGCAGTATTTT. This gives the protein CSAVDRGTDTQYF.

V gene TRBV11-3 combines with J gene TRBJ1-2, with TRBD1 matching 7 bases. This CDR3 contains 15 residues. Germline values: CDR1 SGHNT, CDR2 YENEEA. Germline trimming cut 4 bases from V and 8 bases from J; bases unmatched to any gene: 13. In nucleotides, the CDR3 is TGTGCCAGCAGCTCCCGAAGCGAGGGGGCTTACGGCTACACCTTC. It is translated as CASSSRSEGAYGYTF.

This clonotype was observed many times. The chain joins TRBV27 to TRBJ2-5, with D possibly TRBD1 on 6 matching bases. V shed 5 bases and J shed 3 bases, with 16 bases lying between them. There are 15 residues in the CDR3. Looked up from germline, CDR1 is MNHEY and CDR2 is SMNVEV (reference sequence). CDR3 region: CASSRPDSKKETQYF. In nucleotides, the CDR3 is TGTGCCAGCAGTCGGCCGGACAGTAAAAAAGAGACCCAGTACTTC.

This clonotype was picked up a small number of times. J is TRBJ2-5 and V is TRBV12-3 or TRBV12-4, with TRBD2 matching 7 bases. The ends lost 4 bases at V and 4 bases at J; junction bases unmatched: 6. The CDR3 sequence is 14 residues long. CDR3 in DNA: TGTGCCAGCAGTTATAGCGGCGGGAGAGAGACCCAGTACTTC. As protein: CASSYSGGRETQYF.

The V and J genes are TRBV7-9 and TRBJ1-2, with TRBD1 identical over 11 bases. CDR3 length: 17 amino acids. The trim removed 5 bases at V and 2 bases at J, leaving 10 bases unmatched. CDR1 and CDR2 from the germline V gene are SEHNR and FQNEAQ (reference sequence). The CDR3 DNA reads TGTGCCAGCAGCCCAGCGACGGGGACAGGGGGGAACTATGGCTACACCTTC. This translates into CASSPATGTGGNYGYTF.

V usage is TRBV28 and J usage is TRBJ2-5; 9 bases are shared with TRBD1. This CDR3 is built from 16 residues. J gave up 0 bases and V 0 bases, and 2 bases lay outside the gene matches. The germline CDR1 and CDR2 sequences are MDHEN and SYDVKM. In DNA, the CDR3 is TGTGCCAGCAGTTTATGGACAGGGGGAAACCAAGAGACCCAGTACTTC. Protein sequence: CASSLWTGGNQETQYF. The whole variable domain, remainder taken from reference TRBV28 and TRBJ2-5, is DVKVTQSSRYLVKRTGEKVFLECVQDMDHENMFWYRQDPGLGLRLIYFSYDVKMKEKGDIPEGYSVSREKKERFSLILESASTNQTSMYLCASSLWTGGNQETQYFGPGTRLLVL.

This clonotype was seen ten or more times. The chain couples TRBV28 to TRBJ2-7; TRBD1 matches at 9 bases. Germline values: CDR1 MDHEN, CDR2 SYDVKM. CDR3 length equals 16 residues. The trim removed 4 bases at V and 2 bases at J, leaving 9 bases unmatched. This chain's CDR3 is CASSSPGGQGTYEQYF. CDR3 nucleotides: TGTGCCAGCAGTTCACCGGGCGGACAGGGGACCTACGAGCAGTACTTC.

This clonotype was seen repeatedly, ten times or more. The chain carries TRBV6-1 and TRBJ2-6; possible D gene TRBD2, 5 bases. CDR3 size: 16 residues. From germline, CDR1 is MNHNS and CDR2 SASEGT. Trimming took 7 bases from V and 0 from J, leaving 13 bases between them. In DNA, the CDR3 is TGTGCCAGCACTAACGGGGTTACCTCTGGGGCCAACGTCCTGACTTTC. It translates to CASTNGVTSGANVLTF.

CDR3 loop: CASSVGGGQETQYF. CDR3 coding DNA: TGTGCCAGCAGCGTAGGAGGGGGCCAAGAGACCCAGTACTTC. This rearrangement joins TRBV9 to TRBJ2-5; perhaps TRBD1 as D (6 bases). The ends were cut back, 0 bases at V and 1 base at J, with 7 bases in the middle. CDR3 length equals 14 residues. CDR1 is SGDLS and CDR2 is YYNGEE in the germline V gene.